This T cell receptor beta chain was sequenced during a study of T cells in Graves' hyperthyroidism and ophthalmopathy. Study findings and constraints: The model's output predicted ophthalmopathy at a median of roughly seven months prior to onset. In blood, most of the thyroid clonotypes expanded above 0.001 were also present.

The CDR3 has 15 amino acids. V lost 1 base to trimming and J lost 4 bases, with 13 bases between them. Germline V gives CDR1 SEHNR, CDR2 FQNEAQ (reference sequence). Diagnosis of hyperthyroidism was new in patients aged 18 to 65, and its duration was under 2 months. Diagnosing involved the use of clinical symptoms, serum thyroxine and TRAb, thyroid ultrasound and orbital computed tomography. What was amplified from RNA transcripts were TCR beta CDR3 regions. Researchers ran a first-round RT-PCR on the TCR CDR3 using the HTBI primer set. One entry per CDR3 protein, called by TCRdb with MiXCR from the multiplex PCR reads. This table has about 360,000 distinct CDR3 sequences, more than 15% appearing once. This clonotype was counted between two and nine times. Its antigen remains unknown.

This rearrangement joins TRBV7-9 to TRBJ1-2; unclear D gene. This clonotype was sampled from a woman aged 18-35 years with Graves' hyperthyroidism that later progressed to Graves' ophthalmopathy. Material for sequencing was blood. CDR3 coding DNA: TGTGCCAGCAGCTTAGGAGGCGCAGGCTTCTATGGCTACACCTTC. Its protein is CASSLGGAGFYGYTF.